The T cell receptor beta chain described here comes from a study of T cell repertoires in cytomegalovirus infection. Study in general: CMV infection plus the matching HLA type was flagged by public TCR beta signatures. Overall study results and limits: The study identified carriers of CMV plus the relevant HLA from cumulative public TCR beta family frequency. HLA-C-restricted TCR beta clonotypes specific for CMV led the ex vivo response.

From the reads, TCRdb called clonotypes with MiXCR, one entry per CDR3 protein. The sample shows some 68,000 distinct CDR3 sequences, approximately 22% of them seen only once. CDR1 and CDR2 (germline): SGHTA, FQGNSA. V lost 1 base, J lost 6 bases, and 3 bases stayed unmatched. CDR3 size: 14 residues. This clonotype came up a few times. Its antigen is currently unknown. The chain recombines TRBV7-2 with TRBJ2-3, with 8 bases fitting TRBD1. Source material: PBMCs, sequenced either directly or after in vitro stimulation (not recorded which). The clonotype was recovered from a human donor in good health (CMV status not recorded). Some clones in this sample may be carry-over from other donors' samples. The CDR3 region is CASSLDRGADTQYF. CDR3 DNA: TGTGCCAGCAGCTTAGACAGGGGGGCGGATACGCAGTATTTT. Full variable domain (rest looked up from reference TRBV7-2 and TRBJ2-3): GAGVSQSPSNKVTEKGKDVELRCDPISGHTALYWYRQSLGQGLEFLIYFQGNSAPDKSGLPSDRFSAERTGGSVSTLTIQRTQQEDSAVYLCASSLDRGADTQYFGPGTRLTVL.